The 15 T cell receptor beta chains listed next were all sequenced from one sample in a study of blood T cell repertoires in COVID-19. Generated by immunoSEQ multiplex PCR, the TCRdb table keeps only in-frame clones and is missing some. The data show 70,000 to 80,000 clones, 70% to 80% seen once. Sequencing was carried out using peripheral blood. All receptors come from a human donor in a cohort sampled during active COVID-19.

CDR3 bases: TGTGCCAGCTCACCACCGAACAGGGAGGGCACTGAAGCTTTCTTT. It encodes CASSPPNREGTEAFF. The rearrangement joins TRBV18 to TRBJ1-1, with D possibly TRBD1 on 6 matching bases. Deletions cut 0 bases from V and 4 bases from J, with 12 bases between. CDR3 size: 15 residues. In germline, CDR1 is KGHSH, CDR2 LQKENI.

The table lists this clone with a count of one. V gene TRBV11-2 combines with J gene TRBJ1-2; no reliable D call. Germline CDR1 is SGHAT and CDR2 is FQNNGV. This CDR3 contains 14 residues. With 1 base removed from V and 2 bases from J, the gap between germline ends came to 8 bases. CDR3 region: CASSLGATNYGYTF. CDR3 nucleotides: TGTGCCAGCAGCTTAGGAGCCACGAACTATGGCTACACCTTC. Using reference TRBV11-2 and TRBJ1-2 for the parts outside the CDR3, the full variable domain is EAGVAQSPRYKIIEKRQSVAFWCNPISGHATLYWYQQILGQGPKLLIQFQNNGVVDDSQLPKDRFSAERLKGVDSTLKIQPAKLEDSAVYLCASSLGATNYGYTFGSGTRLTVV.

The CDR3 loop reads CASSQQGAQEKLFF. As DNA, the CDR3 is TGCGCCAGCAGCCAACAGGGGGCGCAGGAAAAACTGTTTTTT. This chain joins TRBV5-1 and TRBJ1-4; TRBD1 matches at 9 bases. This CDR3 has 14 amino acids. J gave up 8 bases and V 4 bases, and 6 bases lay outside the gene matches. Germline CDR1 and CDR2: SGHRS and YFSETQ.

The chain couples TRBV4-1 to TRBJ1-5, with unresolved D. The CDR3 is 17 amino acids. V was trimmed by 0 bases and J by 0 bases, leaving 12 bases between them. Germline lookup yields CDR1 MGHRA and CDR2 YSYEKL. CDR3: CASSQDHGGNSNQPQHF. CDR3 sequence (DNA): TGCGCCAGCAGCCAAGATCACGGCGGGAATAGCAATCAGCCCCAGCATTTT.

The chain recombines TRBV19 with TRBJ2-1, with D possibly TRBD1 on 6 matching bases. The germline V and J ends were trimmed by 5 bases and 0 bases, with 11 bases remaining between them. The CDR3 is 15 residues long. CDR1 LNHDA and CDR2 SQIVND come from the germline V gene (reference sequence). CDR3 sequence reads: CASSLDSSSYNEQFF. In nucleotides, the CDR3 is TGTGCCAGTAGTCTGGACAGTAGCTCCTACAATGAGCAGTTCTTC.

This clone was observed once. V is TRBV19 and J is TRBJ1-5; TRBD1 is a possible D gene (5 bases). Per the germline V gene, CDR1 is LNHDA and CDR2 is SQIVND (reference sequence). Trimming removed 5 bases at V and 0 bases at J, with 14 bases between. The CDR3 is 16 amino acids. The CDR3 loop is CASSDQQAYSNQPQHF. The CDR3, as DNA: TGTGCCAGTAGTGATCAACAGGCATATAGCAATCAGCCCCAGCATTTT.

J is TRBJ2-1 and V is TRBV10-2; D gene ambiguous. In germline, CDR1 is WSHSY, CDR2 SAAADI. The CDR3 is made up of 13 amino acids. Trimming took 7 bases from V and 7 from J, leaving 14 bases between them. The CDR3 spells CASTSGSANEQFF. As DNA, the CDR3 is TGCGCCAGCACGTCAGGCTCGGCGAATGAGCAGTTCTTC.

The rearrangement links TRBV5-1 to TRBJ2-5; D gene ambiguous. The V end was cut by 3 bases, the J end by 1 base, with 10 bases between. This CDR3 has 14 amino acids. Germline V gene data show CDR1 as SGHRS and CDR2 as YFSETQ. The CDR3, as DNA: TGCGCCAGCAGCTGGATGGGCCCCCAAGAGACCCAGTACTTC. It codes for CASSWMGPQETQYF.

The rearrangement uses TRBV30 and TRBJ1-4; D unresolved. V shed 4 bases and J shed 2 bases, with 8 bases lying between them. The CDR3 sequence is 13 residues long. The germline V gene encodes CDR1 GTSNPN and CDR2 SVGIG (reference sequence). The CDR3 here is CAWNRNTNEKLFF. The CDR3 DNA follows: TGTGCCTGGAACAGAAATACTAATGAAAAACTGTTTTTT.

The chain employs TRBV19 and TRBJ2-3, with 9 bases lining up with TRBD2. Germline lookup yields CDR1 LNHDA and CDR2 SQIVND (reference sequence). J was trimmed by 0 bases and V by 6 bases; bases with no gene match: 10. The CDR3 is 17 residues long. The CDR3 spells CASRRVPSGASTDTQYF. In DNA form, the CDR3 reads TGTGCCAGTAGGAGAGTCCCTAGCGGGGCTAGCACAGATACGCAGTATTTT.

As for this clone: This sample also contains other DNA sequences that code for the same CDR3. This chain uses TRBV18 with TRBJ2-5; tentative D call: TRBD1 (6 bases). Trimming removed 3 bases at V and 5 bases at J, with 10 bases between. The CDR3 consists of 13 residues. Germline CDR1 and CDR2: KGHSH and LQKENI. CDR3 protein: CASSPQGKETQYF. Here the CDR3 DNA reads TGTGCCAGCTCACCCCAGGGGAAGGAGACCCAGTACTTC.

The chain is built from TRBV6-5 and TRBJ1-5; D is unclear. The CDR3 extends over 14 amino acids. Trimming removed 6 bases at V and 1 base at J, with 10 bases between. Germline V gene lookup returns CDR1 MNHEY and CDR2 SVGAGI. The DNA of the CDR3 is TGTGCCAGCAGCGCACTAGGGAGCAATCAGCCCCAGCATTTT. Protein sequence: CASSALGSNQPQHF.

J is TRBJ1-1 and V is TRBV2; no firm D call. V dropped 1 base and J dropped 0 bases, with 9 bases sitting between them. The CDR3 covers 15 residues. Germline V gives CDR1 SNHLY, CDR2 FYNNEI. The CDR3 region is CASSEDSQMNTEAFF. CDR3 sequence (DNA): TGTGCCAGCAGTGAAGACAGTCAAATGAACACTGAAGCTTTCTTT.

The gene calls are TRBV24-1 and TRBJ1-4; D remains unclear. V lost 3 bases to trimming and J lost 0 bases, with 10 bases between them. CDR1 KGHDR and CDR2 SFDVKD come from the germline V gene. The CDR3 is made up of 16 amino acids. For the CDR3, the DNA is TGTGCCACCAGTGATGGAAGGAGAGCAACTAATGAAAAACTGTTTTTT. It specifies CATSDGRRATNEKLFF.

J is TRBJ1-1 and V is TRBV23-1; D is undetermined. TRBV23-1 qualifies as an ORF whose function is uncertain. Trimming left V 2 bases short and J 0 bases short, with 22 bases between. The CDR3 sequence is 19 residues long. The CDR3 here is CASSQTSKEPHRLNTEAFF. The CDR3 nucleotides read TGCGCCAGCAGTCAAACTTCAAAAGAACCTCACAGACTGAACACTGAAGCTTTCTTT.